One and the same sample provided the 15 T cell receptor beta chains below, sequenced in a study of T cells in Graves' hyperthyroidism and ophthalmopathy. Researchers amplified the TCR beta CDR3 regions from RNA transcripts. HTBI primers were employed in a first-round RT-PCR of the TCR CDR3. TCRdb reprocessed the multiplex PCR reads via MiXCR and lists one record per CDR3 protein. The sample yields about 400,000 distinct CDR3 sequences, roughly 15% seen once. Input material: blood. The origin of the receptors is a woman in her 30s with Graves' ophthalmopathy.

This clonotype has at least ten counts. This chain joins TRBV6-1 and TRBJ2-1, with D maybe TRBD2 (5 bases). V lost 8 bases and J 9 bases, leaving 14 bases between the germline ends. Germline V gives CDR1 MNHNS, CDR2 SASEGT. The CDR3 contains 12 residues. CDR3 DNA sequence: TGTGCCAGCGGGCTAGCAAAAGTTGAGCAGTTCTTC. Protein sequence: CASGLAKVEQFF.

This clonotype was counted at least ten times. CDR3 in amino acids: CASSLRNSLGGGTEAFF. The CDR3 DNA is TGCGCCAGCAGCCTCAGGAATAGTCTCGGGGGCGGCACTGAAGCTTTCTTT. The chain couples TRBV4-1 to TRBJ1-1, with TRBD1 as a possible D gene (6 bases). The CDR3 consists of 17 residues. The V gene's germline CDR1 is MGHRA and CDR2 YSYEKL. V lost 4 bases and J lost 4, with 22 bases in between.

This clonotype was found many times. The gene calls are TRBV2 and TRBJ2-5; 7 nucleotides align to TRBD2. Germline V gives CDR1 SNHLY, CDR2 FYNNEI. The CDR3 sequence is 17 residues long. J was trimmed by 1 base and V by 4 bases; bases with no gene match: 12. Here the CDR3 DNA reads TGTGCCAGCAGTGCCTCCCCCCGGGGGGACCGCCAAGAGACCCAGTACTTC. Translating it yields CASSASPRGDRQETQYF.

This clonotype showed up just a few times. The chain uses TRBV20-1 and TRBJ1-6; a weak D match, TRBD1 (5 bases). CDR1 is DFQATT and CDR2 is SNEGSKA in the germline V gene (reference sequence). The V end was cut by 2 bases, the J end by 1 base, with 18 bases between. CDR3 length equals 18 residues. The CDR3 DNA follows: TGCAGTGCTAGATCCAAATTCAGGGTTGGGTCCTATAATTCACCCCTCCACTTT. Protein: CSARSKFRVGSYNSPLHF.

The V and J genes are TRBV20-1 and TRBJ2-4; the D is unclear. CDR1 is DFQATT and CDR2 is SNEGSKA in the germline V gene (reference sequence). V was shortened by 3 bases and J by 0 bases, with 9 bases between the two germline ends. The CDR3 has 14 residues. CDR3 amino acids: CSASNPGAKNIQYF. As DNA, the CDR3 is TGCAGTGCTAGTAATCCCGGAGCCAAAAACATTCAGTACTTC.

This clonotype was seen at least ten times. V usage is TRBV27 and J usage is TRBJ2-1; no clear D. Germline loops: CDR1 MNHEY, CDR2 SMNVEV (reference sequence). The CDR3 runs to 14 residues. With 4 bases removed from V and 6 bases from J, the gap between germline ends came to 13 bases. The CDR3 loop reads CASSSRPNSNEQFF. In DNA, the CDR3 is TGTGCCAGCAGTTCGCGACCTAACAGCAATGAGCAGTTCTTC.

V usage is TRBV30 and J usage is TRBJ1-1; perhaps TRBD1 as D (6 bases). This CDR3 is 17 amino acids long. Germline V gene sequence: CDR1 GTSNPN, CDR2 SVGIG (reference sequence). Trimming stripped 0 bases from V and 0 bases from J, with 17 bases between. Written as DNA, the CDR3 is TGTGCCTGGAGTGTACGGGGGGCGAACCACATGAACACTGAAGCTTTCTTT. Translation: CAWSVRGANHMNTEAFF.

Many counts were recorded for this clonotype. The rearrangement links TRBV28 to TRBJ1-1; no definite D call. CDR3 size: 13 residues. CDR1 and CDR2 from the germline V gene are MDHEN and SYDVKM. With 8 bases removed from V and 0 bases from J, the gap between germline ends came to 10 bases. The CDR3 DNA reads TGTGCCAGCGTACTTATTCTGAACACTGAAGCTTTCTTT. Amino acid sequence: CASVLILNTEAFF.

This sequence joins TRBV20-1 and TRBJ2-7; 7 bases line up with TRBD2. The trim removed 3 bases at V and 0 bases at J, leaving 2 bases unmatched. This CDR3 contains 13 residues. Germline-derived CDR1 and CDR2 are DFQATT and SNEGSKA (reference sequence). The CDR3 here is CSARRGNSYEQYF. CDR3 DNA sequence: TGCAGTGCTAGGCGGGGGAACTCCTACGAGCAGTACTTC.

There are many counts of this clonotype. This CDR3 reads CASSLSGAGAQETQYF. DNA for the CDR3: TGTGCCAGCAGCTTATCCGGGGCGGGGGCCCAAGAGACCCAGTACTTC. The chain is built from TRBV11-3 and TRBJ2-5; tentatively, D is TRBD2 (7 bases). The germline V gene encodes CDR1 SGHNT and CDR2 YENEEA. The V end was cut by 2 bases, the J end by 1 base, with 14 bases between. The length of the CDR3 is 16 residues.

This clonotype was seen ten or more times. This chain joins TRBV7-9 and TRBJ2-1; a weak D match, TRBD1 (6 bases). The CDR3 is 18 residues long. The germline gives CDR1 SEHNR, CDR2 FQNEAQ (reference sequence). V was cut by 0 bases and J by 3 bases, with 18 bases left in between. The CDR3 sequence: CASSLAGAATRGYNEQFF. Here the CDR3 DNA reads TGTGCCAGCAGCTTAGCGGGGGCGGCCACCAGGGGCTACAATGAGCAGTTCTTC.

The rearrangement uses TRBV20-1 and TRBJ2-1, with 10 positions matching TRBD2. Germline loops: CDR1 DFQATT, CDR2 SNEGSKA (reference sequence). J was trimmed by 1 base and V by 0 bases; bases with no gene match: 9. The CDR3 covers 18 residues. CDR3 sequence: CSARERRTSGESYNEQFF. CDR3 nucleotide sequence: TGCAGTGCTAGAGAACGGCGAACTAGCGGGGAGTCCTACAATGAGCAGTTCTTC.

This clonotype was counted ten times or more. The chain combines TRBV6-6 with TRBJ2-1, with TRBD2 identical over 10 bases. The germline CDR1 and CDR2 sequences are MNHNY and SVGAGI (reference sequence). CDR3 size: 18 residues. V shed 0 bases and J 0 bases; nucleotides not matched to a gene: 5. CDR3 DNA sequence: TGTGCCAGCAGTTACTCAGCGGGGGGGGAAAGCTCCTACAATGAGCAGTTCTTC. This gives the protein CASSYSAGGESSYNEQFF.

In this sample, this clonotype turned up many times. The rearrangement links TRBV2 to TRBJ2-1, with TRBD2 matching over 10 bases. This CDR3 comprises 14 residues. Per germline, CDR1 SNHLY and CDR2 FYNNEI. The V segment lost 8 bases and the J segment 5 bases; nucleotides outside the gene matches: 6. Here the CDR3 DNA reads TGTGCCAGCCAACGGACTAGCGGAGACAATGAGCAGTTCTTC. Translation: CASQRTSGDNEQFF.

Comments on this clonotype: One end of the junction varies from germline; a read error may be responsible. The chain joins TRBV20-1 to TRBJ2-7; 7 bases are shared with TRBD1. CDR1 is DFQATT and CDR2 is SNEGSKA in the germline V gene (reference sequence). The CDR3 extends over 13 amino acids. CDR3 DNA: TGCAGTGCTAAACAGGGGTTCTCCTACGAGCAGTGCTTC. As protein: CSAKQGFSYEQCF.